This TCR beta chain came from a study of human T cells and chemical hapten exposure. Noted time point: healthy volunteer bleed at 2 weeks. Unseparated into fractions, whole blood served as the source from which total RNA was extracted. Germline CDR1 reads SGHRS; CDR2 reads YFSETQ. This CDR3 has 13 residues. V shed 5 bases and J shed 1 base, with 7 bases lying between them. One entry per CDR3 protein, called by TCRdb with MiXCR from the RACE reads. The repertoire includes approximately 90,000 distinct CDR3 sequences, approximately 8.2% of them detected once, and roughly 3.1% sits in the top ten. The source of this sequence is a female donor in good health. Some clones in this sample may be carry-over from other donors' samples. Sequencing input: whole blood. This chain joins TRBV5-1 and TRBJ2-1, with D hard to call. CDR3 sequence: CASSFLSYNEQFF. CDR3 bases: TGCGCCAGCAGTTTTCTTTCCTACAATGAGCAGTTCTTC.